These 25 T cell receptor beta chains were sequenced from one sample in a study of T cell repertoires in cytomegalovirus infection. TCRdb independently ran MiXCR on the reads; one entry per CDR3 protein. The sample records roughly 200,000 distinct CDR3 sequences, approximately 9.6% being singletons. The sequenced sample consisted of PBMCs. The receptors were sampled from a human donor in good health (CMV status not recorded). Some clones in this sample may be carry-over from other donors' samples.

This clonotype was seen only a few times. V usage is TRBV28 and J usage is TRBJ1-4; D possibly corresponds to TRBD1 (5 bases). CDR3 length: 15 amino acids. Germline-derived CDR1 and CDR2 are MDHEN and SYDVKM. V lost 6 bases, J lost 8 bases, and 19 bases lay in between. CDR3 in amino acids: CASSRAGTAGEKLFF. In DNA, the CDR3 is TGTGCCAGCAGCCGAGCCGGGACGGCGGGAGAAAAACTGTTTTTT.

This clonotype was counted ten times or more. The chain joins TRBV7-8 to TRBJ2-3, with 8 nucleotides matching TRBD1. The CDR3 contains 16 residues. V shed 4 bases and J 2 bases; nucleotides not matched to a gene: 8. The germline gives CDR1 SGHVS, CDR2 FQNEAQ. The CDR3, as DNA: TGTGCCAGCAGCTCAGGACAGGGAGGACTCACAGATACGCAGTATTTT. This encodes CASSSGQGGLTDTQYF.

The CDR3 nucleotides are TGTGCCAGCACCCCCCGTCGGGGGGAGGGCGCTTTCTTT. This codes for CASTPRRGEGAFF. The gene calls are TRBV6-6 and TRBJ1-1; possible D gene TRBD1, 5 bases. This CDR3 comprises 13 residues. V was shortened by 7 bases and J by 11 bases, with 20 bases between the two germline ends. The germline V gene encodes CDR1 MNHNY and CDR2 SVGAGI (reference sequence).

This clonotype has a handful of counts. The chain employs TRBV28 and TRBJ2-2; 9 nucleotides align to TRBD2. From germline, CDR1 is MDHEN and CDR2 SYDVKM. V gave up 8 bases and J gave up 3 bases; unmatched junction bases: 7. The CDR3 runs to 15 residues. The CDR3 DNA sequence: TGTGCCAGCGGGAGTAGCGGGGGATACACCGGGGAGCTGTTTTTT. Translation: CASGSSGGYTGELFF. The variable domain in full, completed from reference TRBV28 and TRBJ2-2, reads DVKVTQSSRYLVKRTGEKVFLECVQDMDHENMFWYRQDPGLGLRLIYFSYDVKMKEKGDIPEGYSVSREKKERFSLILESASTNQTSMYLCASGSSGGYTGELFFGEGSRLTVL.

This clonotype has only a few counts. V gene TRBV28 combines with J gene TRBJ2-7; D remains unclear. The CDR3 loop spans 13 amino acids. Deletions cut 2 bases from V and 6 bases from J, with 11 bases between. CDR1 is MDHEN, CDR2 SYDVKM, per germline. As DNA, the CDR3 is TGTGCCAGCAGTTTAGCCTCCGGGCGCGAGCAGTACTTC. It codes for CASSLASGREQYF. The whole variable domain, remainder taken from reference TRBV28 and TRBJ2-7, is DVKVTQSSRYLVKRTGEKVFLECVQDMDHENMFWYRQDPGLGLRLIYFSYDVKMKEKGDIPEGYSVSREKKERFSLILESASTNQTSMYLCASSLASGREQYFGPGTRLTVT.

There are a few counts of this clonotype. The chain has TRBV6-2 or TRBV6-3 and TRBJ2-3; 9 nucleotides match TRBD2. The CDR3 totals 15 residues. Germline V gene sequence: CDR1 MNHEY, CDR2 SVGEGT. Unmatched junction bases numbered 3, after V lost 4 bases and J lost 1 base. The DNA of the CDR3 is TGTGCCAGCAGTTGGACTAGCGACCGCACAGATACGCAGTATTTT. This gives the protein CASSWTSDRTDTQYF.

The V and J genes are TRBV11-2 and TRBJ2-3, with 8 bases that match TRBD2. V lost 1 base and J lost 1; bases outside the gene matches: 7. Germline V CDR1 and CDR2: SGHAT, FQNNGV. The CDR3 has 17 residues. CDR3 bases: TGTGCCAGCAGCTTAGGTTCTAGCGGGTATGGCACAGATACGCAGTATTTT. Its protein is CASSLGSSGYGTDTQYF. Full variable domain (missing parts from reference TRBV11-2 and TRBJ2-3): EAGVAQSPRYKIIEKRQSVAFWCNPISGHATLYWYQQILGQGPKLLIQFQNNGVVDDSQLPKDRFSAERLKGVDSTLKIQPAKLEDSAVYLCASSLGSSGYGTDTQYFGPGTRLTVL.

This clonotype was seen repeatedly, ten times or more. The rearrangement links TRBV5-1 to TRBJ2-2, with 7 bases lining up with TRBD1. This CDR3 contains 15 residues. CDR1 is SGHRS, CDR2 YFSETQ, per germline. The V gene end was trimmed by 5 bases and the J gene end by 1 base; junction bases not matched to a gene: 5. CDR3 DNA: TGCGCCAGCAGTCAGCGACAGGGGAACACCGGGGAGCTGTTTTTT. This gives the protein CASSQRQGNTGELFF. Together with reference TRBV5-1 and TRBJ2-2, the CDR3 gives the full variable domain: KAGVTQTPRYLIKTRGQQVTLSCSPISGHRSVSWYQQTPGQGLQFLFEYFSETQRNKGNFPGRFSGRQFSNSRSEMNVSTLELGDSALYLCASSQRQGNTGELFFGEGSRLTVL.

This clonotype was counted at least ten times. V usage is TRBV7-2 and J usage is TRBJ2-1; 11 bases are a match to TRBD1. Germline values: CDR1 SGHTA, CDR2 FQGNSA. The CDR3 length is 16 residues. The ends lost 2 bases at V and 7 bases at J; junction bases unmatched: 7. The CDR3 sequence is CASSLRGGQGVNEQFF. The CDR3 DNA reads TGTGCCAGCAGCTTAAGAGGGGGACAGGGGGTAAATGAGCAGTTCTTC.

V gene TRBV7-9 combines with J gene TRBJ1-2, with D unclear. Trimming removed 5 bases at V and 6 bases at J, with 13 bases between. This CDR3 is built from 13 residues. CDR1 is SEHNR, CDR2 FQNEAQ, per germline (reference sequence). CDR3: CASSPRPLDGYTF. The CDR3 DNA sequence: TGTGCCAGCAGCCCCCGCCCCTTGGATGGCTACACCTTC. The whole variable domain, filled in from reference TRBV7-9 and TRBJ1-2, reads DTGVSQNPRHKITKRGQNVTFRCDPISEHNRLYWYRQTLGQGPEFLTYFQNEAQLEKSRLLSDRFSAERPKGSFSTLEIQRTEQGDSAMYLCASSPRPLDGYTFGSGTRLTVV.

There are many counts of this clonotype. The chain couples TRBV29-1 to TRBJ1-4, with TRBD1 identical over 7 bases. V was clipped by 7 bases and J by 5 bases; unmatched bases: 4. Germline loops: CDR1 SQVTM, CDR2 ANQGSEA. This CDR3 region has 12 residues. The CDR3: CSGGTVNEKLFF. The CDR3 DNA follows: TGCAGCGGGGGGACAGTGAATGAAAAACTGTTTTTT. Full variable domain (missing parts from reference TRBV29-1 and TRBJ1-4): SAVISQKPSRDICQRGTSLTIQCQVDSQVTMMFWYRQQPGQSLTLIATANQGSEATYESGFVIDKFPISRPNLTFSTLTVSNMSPEDSSIYLCSGGTVNEKLFFGSGTQLSVL.

The rearrangement joins TRBV28 to TRBJ1-5, with no clear D. CDR1 and CDR2 from the germline V gene are MDHEN and SYDVKM. The CDR3 is made up of 14 amino acids. V shed 8 bases and J shed 5 bases, with 16 bases lying between them. The chain's CDR3 is CASLSTGSHQPQHF. In DNA form, the CDR3 reads TGTGCCAGCCTTTCGACCGGATCTCATCAGCCCCAGCATTTT.

This clonotype was detected only a few times. CDR3 DNA: TGTGCCAGCAGTTACTCTTCGACAGGGTCAGATACGCAGTATTTT. It encodes CASSYSSTGSDTQYF. J is TRBJ2-3 and V is TRBV6-2 or TRBV6-3; 7 positions match TRBD1. J lost 4 bases, V lost 0 bases, and 4 bases had no gene match. The CDR3 runs 15 residues. Germline V lookup: CDR1 MNHEY, CDR2 SVGEGT.

A remark on this clonotype: A much larger clone lies a single base off, so this may be a read error. Lacking the conserved final phenylalanine or tryptophan, this CDR3 likely reflects a read error. V is TRBV7-3 and J is TRBJ2-1; no reliable D call. CDR1 is SGHTA and CDR2 is FQGTGA in the germline V gene. V shed 0 bases and J shed 6 bases, with 9 bases lying between them. The CDR3 spans 14 residues. The DNA for the CDR3 is TGTGCCAGCAGCTTAACGACCGCGAGCAATGAGCAGTTCTTA. It is translated as CASSLTTASNEQFL.

This clonotype was detected only a few times. This chain connects TRBV6-2 or TRBV6-3 to TRBJ1-1; D not resolved. The V gene's germline CDR1 is MNHEY and CDR2 SVGEGT. V was shortened by 2 bases and J by 6 bases, with 13 bases between the two germline ends. This CDR3 spans 14 amino acids. As DNA, the CDR3 is TGTGCCAGCAGTTACGCAGGCTTCCCCCCTGAAGCTTTCTTT. This codes for CASSYAGFPPEAFF.

This rearrangement joins TRBV19 to TRBJ1-5; D not resolved. Per germline, CDR1 LNHDA and CDR2 SQIVND (reference sequence). This CDR3 comprises 12 residues. Trimming pared 8 bases from V and 4 bases from J, leaving 9 bases between. The CDR3 DNA follows: TGTGCCAGTTCCAGAATTAATCAGCCCCAGCATTTT. Amino acids: CASSRINQPQHF.

In its sample, this clonotype was seen a few times. The chain has TRBV11-2 and TRBJ1-2; D unclear. There are 13 residues in the CDR3. Trimming cost V 4 bases and J 3 bases, with 9 bases left between them. The germline CDR1 and CDR2 sequences are SGHAT and FQNNGV. The CDR3 region is CASSWAGDYGYTF. CDR3 nucleotide sequence: TGTGCCAGCAGCTGGGCAGGAGACTATGGCTACACCTTC.

This clonotype was counted a few times. The chain is built from TRBV6-2 or TRBV6-3 and TRBJ2-7, with D tentatively TRBD1 (6 bases). Trimming pared 6 bases from V and 5 bases from J, leaving 14 bases between. Per germline, CDR1 MNHEY and CDR2 SVGEGT. The CDR3 contains 13 residues. The CDR3 region has the DNA TGTGCCAGCAGACAGGGTCCTAGAGACGAGCAGTACTTC. This codes for CASRQGPRDEQYF.

This chain connects TRBV28 to TRBJ2-7, with D perhaps being TRBD1 or TRBD2 (6 bases each). Trimming took off 7 bases at V and 2 bases at J, with 18 bases between the two ends. CDR3 length: 15 residues. Germline CDR1 and CDR2: MDHEN and SYDVKM. CDR3 DNA: TGTGCCAGCACCCAAGGGGGGACGGGCGCCTACGAGCAGTACTTC. It translates to CASTQGGTGAYEQYF.

This clonotype was picked up many times. The genes are TRBV7-6 and TRBJ1-6; no clear D. Germline CDR1 reads SGHVS; CDR2 reads FNYEAQ. The germline V and J ends were trimmed by 5 bases and 5 bases, with 16 bases remaining between them. The CDR3 loop spans 16 amino acids. The CDR3 is CASSRTQIPNNSPLHF. DNA of the CDR3: TGTGCCAGCAGCCGGACTCAAATCCCCAATAATTCACCCCTCCACTTT.

In nucleotides, the CDR3 is TGTGCCAGCAGTTTAGGGGGTCCCGGCGAGCAGTACTTC. It codes for CASSLGGPGEQYF. The rearrangement uses TRBV28 and TRBJ2-7; D tentatively fits TRBD1 or TRBD2 (5 bases each). Per the germline V gene, CDR1 is MDHEN and CDR2 is SYDVKM. The CDR3 sequence is 13 residues long. V lost 2 bases and J 6 bases, leaving 11 bases between the germline ends.

This clonotype was recorded many times. The J gene is TRBJ2-3, the V gene TRBV7-6; D is perhaps TRBD1 or TRBD2 (5 bases each). The V gene's germline CDR1 is SGHVS and CDR2 FNYEAQ. CDR3 size: 15 residues. Between the trimmed V and J ends, which lost 4 bases and 3 bases, there was a span of 14 bases. CDR3 region: CASSSQLRGTDTQYF. In nucleotides, the CDR3 is TGTGCCAGCAGCTCTCAGTTGAGGGGTACAGATACGCAGTATTTT.

This clonotype has at least ten counts. This chain links TRBV7-9 with TRBJ2-5; TRBD1 matches at 7 bases. This CDR3 comprises 13 residues. Germline V gene sequence: CDR1 SEHNR, CDR2 FQNEAQ (reference sequence). Unmatched junction bases numbered 3, after V lost 4 bases and J lost 4 bases. CDR3 nucleotide sequence: TGTGCCAGCAGCTCGACAGGGCGAGAGACCCAGTACTTC. Residues: CASSSTGRETQYF.

This clonotype came up many times. The V and J genes are TRBV7-2 and TRBJ1-2; 9 nucleotides agree with TRBD1. From germline, CDR1 is SGHTA and CDR2 FQGNSA. The CDR3 runs to 16 residues. Trimming took 1 base from V and 4 from J; bases not matched to a gene: 7. CDR3 DNA: TGTGCCAGCAGCTTAGGGCGGACAGGGGCTGGCTATGGCTACACCTTC. Protein: CASSLGRTGAGYGYTF.

This clonotype occurred many times. The J gene is TRBJ2-1, the V gene TRBV7-2; D is perhaps TRBD2 (6 bases). CDR1 is SGHTA, CDR2 FQGNSA, per germline. The CDR3 consists of 18 residues. Trimming took off 1 base at V and 0 bases at J, with 16 bases between the two ends. CDR3 sequence reads: CASSLVPLGGGSYNEQFF. CDR3 sequence (DNA): TGTGCCAGCAGCTTAGTCCCGCTGGGGGGTGGCTCCTACAATGAGCAGTTCTTC.